The 12 T cell receptor beta chains reported below all come from one sample, sequenced in a study of beta chain features in type 1 diabetes. The antigens for these receptors are not known. General observations from the study: Moderate but significant shortening of TCRB CDR3s was recorded in all four CD4+ subsets from Type 1 diabetes patients.

The study reverse transcribed the entire isolated RNA, so it sequenced expressed TCRB transcripts. The assay was immunoSEQ multiplex PCR, and TCRdb's table has in-frame clones only and misses some. In the table there are around 250,000 clones, about a fifth of which are singletons. The sample taken for sequencing was naive CD4+ T cells from blood. The receptors derive from a woman between 35 and 50 years old with type 1 diabetes.

The V call is TRBV28, the J call TRBJ2-3, with 7 nucleotides matching TRBD1. The CDR3 is made up of 17 amino acids. The J segment lost 1 base and the V segment lost 5 bases, leaving 12 bases of the junction unmatched. Germline CDR1 and CDR2: MDHEN and SYDVKM. The CDR3 nucleotides are TGTGCCAGCAGTGTCCAGACAGGGCCCACTGGCACAGATACGCAGTATTTT. The encoded protein is CASSVQTGPTGTDTQYF.

This chain connects TRBV5-4 to TRBJ2-3; D is ambiguous. The CDR3 contains 14 residues. Germline V gene data show CDR1 as SGHNT and CDR2 as YYREEE (reference sequence). V was cut by 2 bases and J by 2 bases, with 9 bases left in between. This chain's CDR3 is CASSFDYYTDTQYF. CDR3 DNA: TGTGCCAGCAGCTTTGATTACTACACAGATACGCAGTATTTT.

V gene TRBV7-2 combines with J gene TRBJ1-2, with D hard to call. V was trimmed by 0 bases and J by 7 bases, leaving 6 bases between them. Germline V CDR1 and CDR2: SGHTA, FQGNSA. This CDR3 comprises 12 residues. The CDR3 is CASSLANRGYTF. In DNA, the CDR3 is TGTGCCAGCAGCTTAGCTAATCGTGGCTACACCTTC. The full variable domain, completed using reference TRBV7-2 and TRBJ1-2, is GAGVSQSPSNKVTEKGKDVELRCDPISGHTALYWYRQSLGQGLEFLIYFQGNSAPDKSGLPSDRFSAERTGGSVSTLTIQRTQQEDSAVYLCASSLANRGYTFGSGTRLTVV.

As for this clone: Other DNA sequences in this specimen translate into the identical CDR3. The gene calls are TRBV7-9 and TRBJ2-1; weak D call: TRBD2 (5 bases). The CDR3 loop spans 13 amino acids. Germline lookup yields CDR1 SEHNR and CDR2 FQNEAQ (reference sequence). With 5 bases removed from V and 0 bases from J, the gap between germline ends came to 5 bases. CDR3: CASSRDSYNEQFF. CDR3 sequence (DNA): TGTGCCAGCAGCCGGGACTCCTACAATGAGCAGTTCTTC.

The chain combines TRBV19 with TRBJ1-1; 7 nucleotides agree with TRBD1. The junction had 11 bases not matched to a gene; V was cut back by 5 bases and J by 5 bases. There are 15 residues in the CDR3. Germline CDR1 LNHDA, CDR2 SQIVND (reference sequence). This chain's CDR3 is CASSPQGQPKTEAFF. DNA for the CDR3: TGTGCCAGTAGTCCCCAGGGACAGCCGAAGACTGAAGCTTTCTTT.

This clone was found a few times. The chain carries TRBV4-1 and TRBJ1-1, with 7 nucleotides matching TRBD1. Germline CDR1 is MGHRA and CDR2 is YSYEKL. V lost 4 bases and J lost 1; bases outside the gene matches: 3. This CDR3 comprises 14 residues. In nucleotides, the CDR3 is TGCGCCAGCAGCCGAGGACAGGCGAACACTGAAGCTTTCTTT. Translating gives CASSRGQANTEAFF.

CDR3 in amino acids: CASSRNGETQYF. In DNA, the CDR3 is TGTGCCAGCAGCCGAAACGGGGAGACCCAGTACTTC. The gene calls are TRBV7-9 and TRBJ2-5; D unresolved. Looked up from germline, CDR1 is SEHNR and CDR2 is FQNEAQ (reference sequence). The CDR3 runs to 12 residues. The germline V and J ends were trimmed by 5 bases and 5 bases, with 9 bases remaining between them.

There are a few counts of this clone. The chain has TRBV9 and TRBJ2-1, with 9 nucleotides matching TRBD2. The ends lost 4 bases at V and 6 bases at J; junction bases unmatched: 14. The CDR3 contains 17 residues. Germline lookup yields CDR1 SGDLS and CDR2 YYNGEE. The DNA of the CDR3 is TGTGCCAGCAGCCTCACGGGGGCGGGAGGGCCGGGCAATGAGCAGTTCTTC. This codes for CASSLTGAGGPGNEQFF.

This clone was picked up a small number of times. The V gene is TRBV29-1, the J gene TRBJ1-5; 7 bases line up with TRBD1. J was trimmed by 9 bases and V by 6 bases; bases with no gene match: 8. The CDR3 has 12 amino acids. Germline values: CDR1 SQVTM, CDR2 ANQGSEA. The CDR3 reads CSVSQGPGPQHF. CDR3 nucleotides: TGCAGCGTGTCACAGGGGCCGGGGCCCCAGCATTTT.

V is TRBV27 and J is TRBJ1-4; 9 bases line up with TRBD1. Germline CDR1 and CDR2: MNHEY and SMNVEV (reference sequence). The CDR3 extends over 14 amino acids. Germline trimming cut 4 bases from V and 10 bases from J; bases unmatched to any gene: 7. CDR3 sequence (DNA): TGTGCCAGCAGTTCATTGACAGGGGGAGGAAAACTGTTTTTT. Translated, it gives CASSSLTGGGKLFF.

This clone appeared a few times. The chain recombines TRBV15 with TRBJ2-1; D unclear. Germline-derived CDR1 and CDR2 are LNHNV and YYDKDF (reference sequence). This CDR3 is built from 17 residues. Deletions cut 4 bases from V and 0 bases from J, with 16 bases between. In DNA, the CDR3 is TGTGCCACCAGCATAGAGAAGCGTTCGTACTCCTACAATGAGCAGTTCTTC. Encoded protein: CATSIEKRSYSYNEQFF. The entire variable domain, with the rest obtained from reference TRBV15 and TRBJ2-1, is as follows: DAMVIQNPRYQVTQFGKPVTLSCSQTLNHNVMYWYQQKSSQAPKLLFHYYDKDFNNEADTPDNFQSRRPNTSFCFLDIRSPGLGDTAMYLCATSIEKRSYSYNEQFFGPGTRLTVL.

This chain connects TRBV7-8 to TRBJ1-5; 8 nucleotides agree with TRBD1. Germline V gives CDR1 SGHVS, CDR2 FQNEAQ. V dropped 5 bases and J dropped 0; count of bases not matched to a gene: 9. The CDR3 runs to 17 residues. The CDR3 nucleotides are TGTGCCAGCAGCCCTCAACAGGGGGTGGATAGCAATCAGCCCCAGCATTTT. Encoded protein: CASSPQQGVDSNQPQHF.